This T cell receptor (beta chain) was identified during a study of blood T cells in healthy people across ages. Study-level results: Samples with more naive T cells showed higher observed beta diversity. Diversity was higher, and naive CD4+ cells more numerous, in long-lived donors than in aged donors.

The table lists this clonotype with a few counts. Its antigen is unidentified. V lost 0 bases and J lost 7; bases outside the gene matches: 9. In germline, CDR1 is SGDLS, CDR2 YYNGEE. The length of the CDR3 is 16 residues. Combining a sample-barcoded 5' primer with a J-beta primer mix, a second PCR ran for 7 to 11 cycles. MiXCR, run by TCRdb on the 5' RACE reads, gives a single entry per CDR3 protein. The sample lists about 800,000 distinct CDR3 sequences; around a quarter were seen once. These same records also appear under a second study, on T cells of mothers and their children. That source notes: Sample barcodes and 2-4 random nucleotides came from the second PCR's M1S primer.

The source material was blood. This chain links TRBV9 with TRBJ2-2; 7 bases map to TRBD2. The receptor was derived from a boy between 10 and 17 years old in good health. The CDR3 DNA reads as TGTGCCAGCAGCGTAGTCGGGCGGGAGAAGGGCGGGGAGCTGTTTTTT. Amino acids: CASSVVGREKGGELFF.